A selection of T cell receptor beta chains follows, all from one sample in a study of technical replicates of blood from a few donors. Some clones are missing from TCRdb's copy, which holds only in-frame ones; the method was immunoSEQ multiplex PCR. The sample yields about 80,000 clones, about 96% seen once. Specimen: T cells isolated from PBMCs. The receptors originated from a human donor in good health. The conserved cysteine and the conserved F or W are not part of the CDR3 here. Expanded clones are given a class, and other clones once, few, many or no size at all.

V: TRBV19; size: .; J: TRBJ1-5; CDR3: ASKPRVSNQPQH
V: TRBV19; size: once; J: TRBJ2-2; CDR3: ASSLLPGQTNTGELF
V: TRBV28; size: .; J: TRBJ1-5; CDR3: ASSFRQLNQPQH
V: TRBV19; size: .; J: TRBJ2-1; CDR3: ASSIGQGAYNEQF
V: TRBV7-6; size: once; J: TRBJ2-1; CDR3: ASRLLAGDEQF
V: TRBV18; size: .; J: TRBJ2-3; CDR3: ASSRGQLAGDRLTDTQY
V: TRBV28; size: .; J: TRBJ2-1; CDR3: ASSLLAGGKSDMDNEQF
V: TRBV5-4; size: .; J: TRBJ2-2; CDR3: ASSLAGATGELF
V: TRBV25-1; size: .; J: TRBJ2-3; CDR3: ASSPPSGITDTQY
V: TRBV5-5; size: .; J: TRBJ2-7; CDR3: ASRSTAGGYYEQY
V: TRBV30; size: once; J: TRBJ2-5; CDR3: ARRLKGEPTQY
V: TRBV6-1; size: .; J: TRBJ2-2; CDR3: ASSELTGESGELF
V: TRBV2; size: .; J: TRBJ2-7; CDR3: ATLPGLADEQY
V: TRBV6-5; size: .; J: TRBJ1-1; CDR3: ASSYTINTEAF
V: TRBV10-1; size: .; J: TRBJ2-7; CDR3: ASSKTSGRSSNIGEQY
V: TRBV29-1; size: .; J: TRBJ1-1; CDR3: SVLQYEAF
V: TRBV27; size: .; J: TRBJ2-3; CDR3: ASSLEVEDTQY
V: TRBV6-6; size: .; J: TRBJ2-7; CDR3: ASSYSGTSSREQY
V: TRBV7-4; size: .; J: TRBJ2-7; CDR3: ASSLAGTGDPYEQY
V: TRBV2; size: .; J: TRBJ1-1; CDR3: ASSAIRDTPEAF
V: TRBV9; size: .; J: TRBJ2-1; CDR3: ASSPGLAGSYNEQF
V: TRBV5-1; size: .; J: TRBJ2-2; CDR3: ASTQEQGNTGELF
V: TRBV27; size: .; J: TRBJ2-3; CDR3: ASSWRAEGLSDTQY
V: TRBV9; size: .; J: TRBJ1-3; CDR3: ASSASGASGNTIY
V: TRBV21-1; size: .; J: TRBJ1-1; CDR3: ASSKGGTTNTEAF
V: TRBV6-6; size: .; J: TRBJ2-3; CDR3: ASSYSRTSGTDTQY
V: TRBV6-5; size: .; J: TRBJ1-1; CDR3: ASSGQGSYEAF
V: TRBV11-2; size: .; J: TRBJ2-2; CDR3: ASSLLRRPGELF
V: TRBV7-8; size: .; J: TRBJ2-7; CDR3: ASSPRVGSYEQY
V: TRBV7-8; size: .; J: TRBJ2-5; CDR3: ASSLELRETQY
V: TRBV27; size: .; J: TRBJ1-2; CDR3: ASSPQNLVPGRYGYT